The rows below give T cell receptor beta chains drawn from one sample of a study of human T cells and chemical hapten exposure. Each CDR3 protein is one row after TCRdb ran MiXCR on the RACE reads. The data show tens of thousands of distinct CDR3 sequences, around 12% seen once. Sample: whole blood, taken in connection with sensitization to the hapten diphenylcyclopropenone (DPC). Receptors originate from a woman aged 40 to 55 with alopecia areata. Some clones in this sample may be carry-over from other donors' samples. CDR3s include the opening cysteine and the closing phenylalanine or tryptophan. Each record gives: clone size, D gene, J gene, V gene, CDR3 DNA, CDR3 protein. The D gene is left open where the match is weak. Size values are once, few and many counts, or a class for expanded clones, and some rows have none.

abundance: .; d_gene: .; j_gene: TRBJ2-7; v_gene: TRBV28; CDR3nt: TGTGCCAGCACCCTGAGAGATTACTACGAGCAGTACTTC; CDR3aa: CASTLRDYYEQYF
abundance: few; d_gene: .; j_gene: TRBJ2-5; v_gene: TRBV10-2; CDR3nt: TGCGCCAGCAGTGAAAACGGTGGCTACGAGACCCAGTACTTC; CDR3aa: CASSENGGYETQYF
abundance: .; d_gene: .; j_gene: TRBJ2-2; v_gene: TRBV6-5; CDR3nt: TGTGCCAGCAGTGCCGGCCCCGTGAACACCGGGGAGCTGTTTTTT; CDR3aa: CASSAGPVNTGELFF
abundance: .; d_gene: .; j_gene: TRBJ2-1; v_gene: TRBV9; CDR3nt: TGTGCCAGCAGCGCAACACTAGTGCGGGATGAGCAGTTCTTC; CDR3aa: CASSATLVRDEQFF
abundance: many; d_gene: TRBD2; j_gene: TRBJ2-1; v_gene: TRBV27; CDR3nt: TGTGCCAGCGGACCGGGACTAGCGGGAAATGAGCAGTTCTTC; CDR3aa: CASGPGLAGNEQFF
abundance: many; d_gene: TRBD1; j_gene: TRBJ1-1; v_gene: TRBV11-2; CDR3nt: TGTGCCAGCAGCTCAGGGACAGGGGGAAACACTGAAGCTTTCTTT; CDR3aa: CASSSGTGGNTEAFF
abundance: .; d_gene: TRBD2; j_gene: TRBJ2-7; v_gene: TRBV6-5; CDR3nt: TGTGCCAGCAGTTCTCTAGCGGGAGCCTCCTACGAGCAGTACTTC; CDR3aa: CASSSLAGASYEQYF
abundance: many; d_gene: .; j_gene: TRBJ2-1; v_gene: TRBV28; CDR3nt: TGTGCCAGCACCGGCTCGTTGGGTTCGGGAGACAATGAGCAGTTCTTC; CDR3aa: CASTGSLGSGDNEQFF
abundance: many; d_gene: TRBD1; j_gene: TRBJ1-5; v_gene: TRBV5-1; CDR3nt: TGCGCCAGCAGCGCGACAGGGGGTCAGCCCCAGCATTTT; CDR3aa: CASSATGGQPQHF
abundance: many; d_gene: .; j_gene: TRBJ1-5; v_gene: TRBV10-3; CDR3nt: TGTGCCATCAGTGCTTCGGGAGACCAGCCCCAGCATTTT; CDR3aa: CAISASGDQPQHF
abundance: .; d_gene: .; j_gene: TRBJ2-5; v_gene: TRBV5-6; CDR3nt: TGTGCCAGCAGCCGCCGGGAATTTCACCAAGAGACCCAGTACTTC; CDR3aa: CASSRREFHQETQYF
abundance: many; d_gene: .; j_gene: TRBJ2-2; v_gene: TRBV24-1; CDR3nt: TGTGCCACCAGTGATTTGGGACCGGGGCCAGGGTTCGGGACCGGGGAGCTGTTTTTT; CDR3aa: CATSDLGPGPGFGTGELFF
abundance: few; d_gene: .; j_gene: TRBJ2-2; v_gene: TRBV7-2; CDR3nt: TGTGCCAGCAGCTTAGCGAGGCCGAGCACCGGGGAGCTGTTTTTT; CDR3aa: CASSLARPSTGELFF
abundance: .; d_gene: .; j_gene: TRBJ2-2; v_gene: TRBV9; CDR3nt: TGTGCCAGCAGCGTCGGACGTTTTCGAGACACCGGGGAGCTGTTTTTT; CDR3aa: CASSVGRFRDTGELFF
abundance: many; d_gene: TRBD1; j_gene: TRBJ1-2; v_gene: TRBV5-6; CDR3nt: TGTGCCAGCAGCTCCGGACAGGGAGGCTATGGCTACACCTTC; CDR3aa: CASSSGQGGYGYTF
abundance: few; d_gene: TRBD1; j_gene: TRBJ1-6; v_gene: TRBV10-3; CDR3nt: TGTGCCATCAGTGCCGGACAGGTTTCACCCCTCCACTTT; CDR3aa: CAISAGQVSPLHF
abundance: many; d_gene: TRBD1; j_gene: TRBJ2-5; v_gene: TRBV27; CDR3nt: TGTGCCAGCAGTTCCCCATCGACAGGGCAAGAGACCCAGTACTTC; CDR3aa: CASSSPSTGQETQYF
abundance: few; d_gene: TRBD1; j_gene: TRBJ1-3; v_gene: TRBV29-1; CDR3nt: TGCAGCGCCTCGACAGGGTCCCGAGGAAACACCATATATTTT; CDR3aa: CSASTGSRGNTIYF
abundance: many; d_gene: TRBD2; j_gene: TRBJ2-1; v_gene: TRBV20-1; CDR3nt: TGCAGTGCTCCCCGGGGGGGCTCCTACAATGAGCAGTTCTTC; CDR3aa: CSAPRGGSYNEQFF
abundance: many; d_gene: .; j_gene: TRBJ1-1; v_gene: TRBV18; CDR3nt: TGTGCCAGCTCACCAGTTGCAGAGATGAACACTGAAGCTTTCTTT; CDR3aa: CASSPVAEMNTEAFF
abundance: .; d_gene: .; j_gene: TRBJ2-5; v_gene: TRBV10-3; CDR3nt: TGTGCCATCAGTACCGAAGAGACCCAGTACTTC; CDR3aa: CAISTEETQYF
abundance: medium-sized; d_gene: .; j_gene: TRBJ2-7; v_gene: TRBV20-1; CDR3nt: TGCAGTGCTAGAGGCCCCTACGAGCAGTACTTC; CDR3aa: CSARGPYEQYF
abundance: .; d_gene: .; j_gene: TRBJ1-1; v_gene: TRBV9; CDR3nt: TGTGCCAGCAGCGTAGCTTCGGTGTTTGGGGTCACTGAAGCTTTCTTT; CDR3aa: CASSVASVFGVTEAFF
abundance: .; d_gene: TRBD2; j_gene: TRBJ2-3; v_gene: TRBV7-7; CDR3nt: TGTGCCAGCAGCCTAGGACTAGCGGGGGGGGCCGTAGATACGCAGTATTTT; CDR3aa: CASSLGLAGGAVDTQYF
abundance: many; d_gene: .; j_gene: TRBJ2-7; v_gene: TRBV7-2; CDR3nt: TGTGCCAGCAGCGAGGGACCAGGGGGGAGGAGCGAGCAGTACTTC; CDR3aa: CASSEGPGGRSEQYF
abundance: few; d_gene: .; j_gene: TRBJ2-7; v_gene: TRBV3-1; CDR3nt: TGTGCCAGCAGCCAAGGTGGGGGGGCTAGCTCCTACGAGCAGTACTTC; CDR3aa: CASSQGGGASSYEQYF
abundance: many; d_gene: TRBD2; j_gene: TRBJ2-5; v_gene: TRBV6-6; CDR3nt: TGTGCCAGCAGAACTAGCGGGAGCCAAGAGACCCAGTACTTC; CDR3aa: CASRTSGSQETQYF
abundance: few; d_gene: .; j_gene: TRBJ1-1; v_gene: TRBV18; CDR3nt: TGTGCCAGCTTCACTGGGGGGAACACTGAAGCTTTCTTT; CDR3aa: CASFTGGNTEAFF
abundance: few; d_gene: .; j_gene: TRBJ1-4; v_gene: TRBV30; CDR3nt: TGTGCCTGGGCCCTCAATGAAAAACTGTTTTTT; CDR3aa: CAWALNEKLFF
abundance: many; d_gene: .; j_gene: TRBJ1-1; v_gene: TRBV7-2; CDR3nt: TGTGCCAGCAGCTTAGTTCTGAACACTGAAGCTTTCTTT; CDR3aa: CASSLVLNTEAFF
abundance: few; d_gene: .; j_gene: TRBJ2-1; v_gene: TRBV14; CDR3nt: TGTGCCAGCAGCCGATCACTAGGAAGGAGCAATGAGCAGTTCTTC; CDR3aa: CASSRSLGRSNEQFF
abundance: .; d_gene: .; j_gene: TRBJ2-1; v_gene: TRBV4-2; CDR3nt: TGTGCCAGCAGCCAAGACGCGGTAGGCGGTGGCAGCAATGAGCAGTTCTTC; CDR3aa: CASSQDAVGGGSNEQFF
abundance: .; d_gene: .; j_gene: TRBJ1-5; v_gene: TRBV7-2; CDR3nt: TGTGCCAGCAGCTTGAGCGCACAGCCCCAGCATTTT; CDR3aa: CASSLSAQPQHF
abundance: .; d_gene: TRBD1; j_gene: TRBJ2-1; v_gene: TRBV7-8; CDR3nt: TGTGCCAGCAGCCCGCCCCCTGGGACAGGCGGCGTGTACAATGAGCAGTTCTTC; CDR3aa: CASSPPPGTGGVYNEQFF
abundance: .; d_gene: TRBD1; j_gene: TRBJ2-2; v_gene: TRBV14; CDR3nt: TGTGCCAGCAGCCAAATCACAGGGGCCGGGGAGCTGTTTTTT; CDR3aa: CASSQITGAGELFF
abundance: many; d_gene: .; j_gene: TRBJ2-1; v_gene: TRBV24-1; CDR3nt: TGTGCCACCAGTGATTTGATGGATGAGCAGTTCTTC; CDR3aa: CATSDLMDEQFF
abundance: many; d_gene: .; j_gene: TRBJ2-7; v_gene: TRBV28; CDR3nt: TGTGCCAGCAGGGACAGTCCCTACGAGCAGTACTTC; CDR3aa: CASRDSPYEQYF
abundance: .; d_gene: TRBD2; j_gene: TRBJ2-3; v_gene: TRBV6-4; CDR3nt: TGTGCCAGCAGTGACGGGACTAGCGGGACAGATACGCAGTATTTT; CDR3aa: CASSDGTSGTDTQYF
abundance: many; d_gene: TRBD1; j_gene: TRBJ2-7; v_gene: TRBV13; CDR3nt: TGTGCCAGCAGCCGTAGGACAGGGGGCTACGAGCAGTACTTC; CDR3aa: CASSRRTGGYEQYF
abundance: .; d_gene: TRBD1; j_gene: TRBJ1-4; v_gene: TRBV28; CDR3nt: TGTGCCAGCAGCCTCCCGACAGGGGAAGTCGCCGGGGGAAAAAAACTGTTTTTT; CDR3aa: CASSLPTGEVAGGKKLFF
abundance: many; d_gene: TRBD1; j_gene: TRBJ1-4; v_gene: TRBV9; CDR3nt: TGTGCCAGCAGTGGACAGGGTCATGAAAAACTGTTTTTT; CDR3aa: CASSGQGHEKLFF
abundance: .; d_gene: TRBD2; j_gene: TRBJ2-3; v_gene: TRBV20-1; CDR3nt: TGCAGTGCTAGTGGGGCTAGCGGGGGGGCCGTCCGTAGCACAGATACGCAGTATTTT; CDR3aa: CSASGASGGAVRSTDTQYF
abundance: few; d_gene: .; j_gene: TRBJ2-2; v_gene: TRBV28; CDR3nt: TGTGCCAGCAGTTTAGGGACATCGCGCGGGGAGCTGTTTTTT; CDR3aa: CASSLGTSRGELFF
abundance: many; d_gene: .; j_gene: TRBJ2-6; v_gene: TRBV2; CDR3nt: TGTGCCAGCAGTGACGGGCGGCGCTCTGGGGCCAACGTCCTGACTTTC; CDR3aa: CASSDGRRSGANVLTF
abundance: .; d_gene: .; j_gene: TRBJ2-5; v_gene: TRBV5-6; CDR3nt: TGTGCCAGCAGCGACCGGGTCCAAGAGACCCAGTACTTC; CDR3aa: CASSDRVQETQYF
abundance: .; d_gene: TRBD1; j_gene: TRBJ1-1; v_gene: TRBV6-2/TRBV6-3; CDR3nt: TGTGCCAGCAGCTACTGGGACAGTAGGAACACTGAAGCTTTCTTT; CDR3aa: CASSYWDSRNTEAFF
abundance: many; d_gene: TRBD2; j_gene: TRBJ2-1; v_gene: TRBV20-1; CDR3nt: TGCAGTGCTAGACTAACTAGCGGGGGGGCATCGAATGAGCAGTTCTTC; CDR3aa: CSARLTSGGASNEQFF
abundance: many; d_gene: TRBD2; j_gene: TRBJ2-5; v_gene: TRBV7-2; CDR3nt: TGTGCCAGCAGCCGGGACTATCAAGAGACCCAGTACTTC; CDR3aa: CASSRDYQETQYF
abundance: many; d_gene: TRBD1; j_gene: TRBJ1-1; v_gene: TRBV27; CDR3nt: TGTGCCAGCAGTTTATCGCCGACAGGGTTAGCCACTGAAGCTTTCTTT; CDR3aa: CASSLSPTGLATEAFF
abundance: once; d_gene: TRBD2; j_gene: TRBJ2-2; v_gene: TRBV5-1; CDR3nt: TGCGCCAGCAGCATCCCTGGAGCGGGAAACACCGGGGAGCTGTTTTTT; CDR3aa: CASSIPGAGNTGELFF
abundance: many; d_gene: .; j_gene: TRBJ2-7; v_gene: TRBV28; CDR3nt: TGTGCCAGCAGTTCCACCCTCGAGCAGTACTTC; CDR3aa: CASSSTLEQYF
abundance: few; d_gene: .; j_gene: TRBJ2-2; v_gene: TRBV18; CDR3nt: TGTGCCAGCTCACCACGGATTCTAATAAACACCGGGGAGCTGTTTTTT; CDR3aa: CASSPRILINTGELFF
abundance: few; d_gene: TRBD2; j_gene: TRBJ2-3; v_gene: TRBV9; CDR3nt: TGTGCCAGCAGCGTAGGGACTAGCGGGATCCTACATACGCAGTATTTT; CDR3aa: CASSVGTSGILHTQYF
abundance: .; d_gene: .; j_gene: TRBJ2-5; v_gene: TRBV2; CDR3nt: TGTGCCAGCAGGGAGGATGGGGAGACCCAGTACTTC; CDR3aa: CASREDGETQYF
abundance: many; d_gene: TRBD2; j_gene: TRBJ2-1; v_gene: TRBV9; CDR3nt: TGTGCCAGCAGCGTAGGGGACGGGAGGAGGAATGAGCAGTTCTTC; CDR3aa: CASSVGDGRRNEQFF
abundance: few; d_gene: .; j_gene: TRBJ2-3; v_gene: TRBV3-1; CDR3nt: TGTGCCAGCAGCCCCCCCGGGGCAGATACGCAGTATTTT; CDR3aa: CASSPPGADTQYF
abundance: .; d_gene: TRBD1; j_gene: TRBJ2-1; v_gene: TRBV4-3; CDR3nt: TGCGCCAGCAGCCAAGAGGGCAGGGGGCGTGGGAATAAGCAGTTCTTC; CDR3aa: CASSQEGRGRGNKQFF
abundance: many; d_gene: .; j_gene: TRBJ2-1; v_gene: TRBV4-1; CDR3nt: TGCGCCAGCACCCGACTAGTTGGGGTGGATAATGAGCAGTTCTTC; CDR3aa: CASTRLVGVDNEQFF
abundance: few; d_gene: .; j_gene: TRBJ2-3; v_gene: TRBV29-1; CDR3nt: TGCAGCGCTACAGGCGGGGGCACAGATACGCAGTATTTT; CDR3aa: CSATGGGTDTQYF